Following are 8 T cell receptor beta chains from one sample sequenced in a study of cytomegalovirus exposure and HLA in healthy donors. PCR was performed using 60 Vbeta and 13 Jbeta primers. This table comes from immunoSEQ multiplex PCR, and its TCRdb copy is limited to in-frame clones, with some not included. Among around 130,000 clones listed, more than 70% were seen once. Material for sequencing was PBMCs. Receptor source: a woman aged 25 to 39 in good health and CMV-seropositive.

CDR3 in DNA: TGTGCCAGCAGCTTTCCCGGGAGCCCCCTCGAGCAGTACTTC. This codes for CASSFPGSPLEQYF. The chain recombines TRBV5-4 with TRBJ2-7; D might be TRBD2 (6 bases). Germline V gene lookup returns CDR1 SGHNT and CDR2 YYREEE (reference sequence). The CDR3 is 14 residues long. Trimming stripped 2 bases from V and 6 bases from J, with 15 bases between.

The rearrangement uses TRBV30 and TRBJ2-3, with D hard to call. The V and J ends lost 3 bases and 4 bases respectively, with 8 bases between them. CDR3 length: 12 residues. The germline V gene has CDR1 GTSNPN and CDR2 SVGIG (reference sequence). The CDR3 DNA reads TGTGCCTGGAGAGCCCTAGCAGATACGCAGTATTTT. Translation gives CAWRALADTQYF.

The V and J genes are TRBV11-2 and TRBJ2-5; D uncertain. V lost 5 bases to trimming and J lost 2 bases, with 3 bases between them. CDR1 and CDR2 (germline): SGHAT, FQNNGV. The CDR3 covers 11 residues. This CDR3 is CASSLQETQYF. CDR3 in DNA: TGTGCCAGCAGCCTGCAAGAGACCCAGTACTTC.

This chain uses TRBV19 with TRBJ2-7; 12 positions agree with TRBD1. Germline V gene sequence: CDR1 LNHDA, CDR2 SQIVND (reference sequence). This CDR3 is built from 18 residues. V lost 5 bases to trimming and J lost 3 bases; unmatched junction nucleotides: 14. The CDR3 spells CASSLLGTGGLLLYEQYF. CDR3 DNA sequence: TGTGCCAGTAGTCTTCTGGGGACAGGGGGCTTACTTCTCTACGAGCAGTACTTC.

The chain has TRBV27 and TRBJ2-7; D possibly corresponds to TRBD1 (5 bases). The CDR3 totals 14 residues. V shed 9 bases and J shed 1 base, with 16 bases lying between them. Germline V gene lookup returns CDR1 MNHEY and CDR2 SMNVEV (reference sequence). The CDR3 region has the DNA TGTGCCAGTTCCCAGGGTACCCCGTCCTACGAGCAGTACTTC. Its protein is CASSQGTPSYEQYF.

The rearrangement uses TRBV29-1 and TRBJ1-1; D remains unclear. Germline V CDR1 and CDR2: SQVTM, ANQGSEA. The CDR3 loop spans 13 amino acids. V lost 4 bases, J lost 3 bases, and 12 bases lay in between. For the CDR3, the DNA is TGCAGCGTTGCGGAGGGCCAGGACACTGAAGCTTTCTTT. Its protein product is CSVAEGQDTEAFF.

This chain uses TRBV6-6 with TRBJ2-7, with D possibly being TRBD2 (6 bases). This CDR3 region has 16 residues. Germline V gene lookup returns CDR1 MNHNY and CDR2 SVGAGI (reference sequence). V lost 6 bases and J 0 bases, leaving 18 bases between the germline ends. DNA of the CDR3: TGTGCCAGCAGGGGCGTTGGAGGGTCAAGCTCCTACGAGCAGTACTTC. This encodes CASRGVGGSSSYEQYF.

The chain uses TRBV6-5 and TRBJ1-5, with 7 positions matching TRBD1. The germline gives CDR1 MNHEY, CDR2 SVGAGI. V gave up 6 bases and J gave up 4 bases; unmatched junction bases: 3. The length of the CDR3 is 13 residues. This CDR3 is CASSDRANQPQHF. The CDR3 DNA is TGTGCCAGCAGCGACAGGGCTAATCAGCCCCAGCATTTT.